This T cell receptor (beta chain) is from a study of T cells in women clearing cervical HPV infection (dated by TCRdb to 2017 to 2018). Regarding the research as a whole: The cases were roughly 23 women with histologically confirmed HPV16-related CIN3 or worse, and 2 of those women had invasive cancers. The parent cohort enrolled around 9,800 women aged 18 or older in Guanacaste, Costa Rica, during about 1992 to 1994 and followed them for approximately 7 years. Among cases, blood sampling came a median of roughly 150 days after lesion detection, with an interquartile range of about 80 to 210 days. Since only a few of the women had HLA typing available, the possibility that HLA type was acting as a confounder could not be ruled out. Five blinded duplicates per group were added as quality controls, giving around 60 samples: 50 or so participants and approximately ten replicates. The controls were 25 to 30 women whose single incident HPV16 infection cleared within 12 months with no development of precancer or cancer. Median age was about 32 years in cases versus less than 40 in controls, and baseline characteristics did not differ significantly. This exploratory proof-of-principle case-control study, nested within the Guanacaste HPV Natural History Study in Costa Rica, compared TCR repertoires among women with different cervical HPV16 outcomes. Cases were matched to controls by age within five years and by the year the sample was collected. Blood from cases was collected at the visit where the lesion was first found, while blood from controls was collected once the infection could no longer be detected. On the study overall, not on this receptor specifically: Cases had lower TRBV6-7 relative abundance than controls (approximately 0.11% versus 0.16%; Bonferroni P = 0.0008). By combining richness with V gene abundances, random forest classifiers separated cases from controls with an estimated AUC of under 0.85. The cross-sectional design could not show whether the associations came before the infection or were a result of it, and neither effector/memory subsets nor HPV-specific T cells were isolated. T-cell numbers per sample were unknown, so richness differences could reflect varying T-cell content rather than repertoire biology. Significantly higher TCR repertoire richness was observed in CIN3+ cases than in controls across sequencing depths, whereas no difference in evenness was found.

The immunoSEQ assay used multiplex PCR to amplify TCR beta CDR3 regions from an average of approximately 1,100 ng of genomic DNA per sample. The assay corrected primer bias using a complete synthetic TCR repertoire to establish an amplification baseline. The amplicons were sequenced using the Illumina platform. As for how the authors treated the data: Sequence errors were corrected by clustering with frequency ratios and a modified nearest-neighbor algorithm, and the sequences were then analyzed in the immunoSEQ Analyzer using IMGT gene definitions. At each rarefaction depth, TCR richness and evenness were averaged across 20 rarefaction repeats, and samples with fewer sequences than that depth were excluded. V, D and J gene relative abundances were compared between groups with Wilcoxon rank sum tests, applying FDR correction. In the blinded duplicates, the intraclass correlation was roughly 96% for TCR richness and averaged around 78% across 60 to 70 gene segments. Sourced from immuneACCESS, this table was stored by TCRdb with only in-frame sequences that have V and J called. A share of the clones is absent; for the studies checked, an unresolved V gene accounts for under half, and the remainder has no known explanation. That table furnishes V, J and clone size, whereas the DNA furnished D and trimming. The sample table holds tens of thousands of clones. The ten largest make up more than 4% of the sample.

For CDR1 and CDR2, the germline V gene (reference sequence) lists LNHDA and SQIVND. Spanning cysteine to phenylalanine, the CDR3 consists of 19 amino acids. The CDR3 was read in part: 48 bases, with the frame set at base 1. Every participant had a single incident cervical HPV16 infection, and prevalent HPV16 infections were excluded. Cervical HPV DNA was detected by MY09/MY11 PCR, and genotyping was performed by dot-blot hybridization. About 14 mL of heparinized blood were centrifuged, and the buffy coat was split into aliquots, frozen at -30 degrees C, and then kept at -80 degrees C. Genomic DNA was extracted from buffy coat specimens using QIAGEN kits. Turning to this clone: Its target antigen remains unknown. The read falls 3 residues short of the CDR3 end, and the missing part is taken from the germline J gene.

The chain joins TRBV19 to TRBJ2-3; perhaps TRBD1 is the D gene, with 6 bases matching. This TCR was sampled from a woman aged 18 to 75 with a cervical HPV16 infection that either progressed to CIN3+ or cleared (not recorded which). The source material was blood buffy coat. CDR3 DNA (partial): TGTGCCAGTAGTATAGTTAGGCTGGGCAGGGGCGAAAGCAATCAGCCG. This sequence encodes CASSIVRLGRGESNQP. The full CDR3 is CASSIVRLGRGESNQPQYF.